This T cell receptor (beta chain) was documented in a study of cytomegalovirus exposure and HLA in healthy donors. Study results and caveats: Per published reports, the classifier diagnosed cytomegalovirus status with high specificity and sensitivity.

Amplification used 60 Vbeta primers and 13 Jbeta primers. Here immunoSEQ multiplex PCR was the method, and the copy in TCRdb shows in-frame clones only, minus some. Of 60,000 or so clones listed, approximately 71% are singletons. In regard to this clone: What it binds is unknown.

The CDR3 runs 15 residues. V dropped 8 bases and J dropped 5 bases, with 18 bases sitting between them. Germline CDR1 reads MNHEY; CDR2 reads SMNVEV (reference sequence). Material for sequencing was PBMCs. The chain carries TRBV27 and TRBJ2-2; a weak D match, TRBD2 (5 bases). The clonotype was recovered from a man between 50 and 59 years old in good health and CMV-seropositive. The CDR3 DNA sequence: TGTGCCAGCGGACTCTGGCTGGCCAGGACCGGGGAGCTGTTTTTT. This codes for CASGLWLARTGELFF.